These 19 T cell receptor beta chains were all obtained from the same sample, sequenced in a study of T cells in women clearing cervical HPV infection (dated 2018 in TCRdb). Library generation was performed with the immunoSEQ multiplex PCR assay. TCRdb stores this immuneACCESS table with in-frame sequences only. Part of the clones is absent; in the studies checked, under half of the shortfall reflects unresolved V genes, and no reason is known for the rest. This sample's table has entries for about 39,000 clones. Around 5% of the sample belongs to the ten largest clones. Sequences were obtained from blood buffy coat. The receptors originated from a woman aged 18-69 years with a cervical HPV16 infection that either progressed to CIN3+ or cleared (not recorded which).

Notes on this clone: The read falls 3 residues short of the CDR3 end, and the missing part is taken from the germline J gene. The chain has TRBV18 and TRBJ2-7; 7 bases match TRBD1. V was clipped by 6 bases and J by 4 bases; unmatched bases: 9. Germline CDR1 reads KGHSH; CDR2 reads LQKENI. CDR3 length: 14 amino acids. The chain's CDR3 is CASSLQGKGYEQYF. The part of the CDR3 DNA that was read is TGTGCCAGCTCGCTACAGGGGAAGGGATACGAG.

On this clone: From the germline J gene comes the end of the CDR3, since the read stops 3 residues before it. The chain combines TRBV5-4 with TRBJ1-2; 9 bases align to TRBD1. In germline, CDR1 is SGHNT, CDR2 YYREEE (reference sequence). The V segment lost 2 bases and the J segment 7 bases; nucleotides outside the gene matches: 6. The CDR3 covers 14 residues. The DNA read from the CDR3 is TGTGCCAGCAGCTTTCCTCCGACAGGGGGTGGC. Translation: CASSFPPTGGG. The whole CDR3 reads CASSFPPTGGGYTF.

With respect to this clone: From the germline J gene comes the end of the CDR3, since the read stops 3 residues before it. The rearrangement uses TRBV20-1 and TRBJ1-4, with 7 bases lining up with TRBD1. The CDR3 length is 14 residues. The germline CDR1 and CDR2 sequences are DFQATT and SNEGSKA (reference sequence). V shed 3 bases, J shed 3 bases, and the junction held 4 bases outside the gene matches. Incomplete CDR3 DNA: TGCAGTGCTAGGAGGGGGCTAGCTAATGAAAAA. It encodes CSARRGLANEK. In full, the CDR3 reads CSARRGLANEKLFF.

Turning to this clone: The read finishes 3 residues shy of the CDR3 end, and the germline J gene is used to complete it. The rearrangement uses TRBV5-4 and TRBJ2-5, with 9 bases fitting TRBD2. There are 15 residues in the CDR3. The trim removed 0 bases at V and 5 bases at J, leaving 5 bases unmatched. Germline V CDR1 and CDR2: SGHNT, YYREEE (reference sequence). CDR3 DNA, as far as it was read: TGTGCCAGCAGCTTGGTTAGCGGGGGCAGGGAGACC. Its translation: CASSLVSGGRET. The whole CDR3 sequence reads CASSLVSGGRETQYF.

CDR3 region: CASSGRGKDRENYGYTF. The covered CDR3 bases are TGCGCCAGCAGTGGCCGGGGAAAGGACAGGGAAAACTATGGC. The chain carries TRBV10-2 and TRBJ1-2; TRBD1 aligns across 8 bases. The CDR3 extends 3 residues past the end of the read, so its final part is completed from the germline J gene. Losses at the gene ends were 4 bases for V and 2 bases for J; bases not matched to a gene: 12. This CDR3 has 17 residues. Germline-derived CDR1 and CDR2 are WSHSY and SAAADI.

Remarks on this clone: The CDR3 extends 3 residues past the end of the read, so its final part is completed from the germline J gene. Other DNA sequences within the sample encode an identical CDR3. The chain employs TRBV5-1 and TRBJ2-1; TRBD1 agrees at 12 bases. Germline V gives CDR1 SGHRS, CDR2 YFSETQ. The trim removed 0 bases at V and 6 bases at J, leaving 1 base unmatched. This CDR3 is built from 15 residues. The CDR3 DNA, read in part, is TGCGCCAGCAGCTTGGCGGGACAGGGGGCCAATGAG. Protein: CASSLAGQGANE. The whole CDR3 protein is CASSLAGQGANEQFF.

The CDR3: CASSFFSSNTEAFF. The sequenced part of the CDR3 DNA is TGTGCCAGCAGCTTTTTTTCCTCGAACACTGAA. The rearrangement links TRBV11-2 to TRBJ1-1; D remains ambiguous. The read terminates 3 residues ahead of where the CDR3 ends, so the germline J gene completes it. The CDR3 has 14 amino acids. Germline-derived CDR1 and CDR2 are SGHAT and FQNNGV. The germline V and J ends were trimmed by 3 bases and 1 base, with 9 bases remaining between them.

To note about this clone: The read ends 3 residues early relative to the CDR3; the germline J gene fills the gap. The genes are TRBV5-1 and TRBJ1-1; 9 positions match TRBD1. Germline loops: CDR1 SGHRS, CDR2 YFSETQ. The CDR3 runs 15 residues. Unmatched junction bases numbered 10, after V lost 4 bases and J lost 6 bases. The CDR3 is CASSLDRGLSAEAFF. The sequenced part of the CDR3 DNA is TGCGCCAGCAGCCTGGACAGGGGCCTTTCGGCTGAA.

The CDR3 DNA, read in part, is TGTGCCAGCAGTGAATTCAGATACAATGAG. It yields the protein CASSEFRYNE. The complete CDR3 sequence is CASSEFRYNEQFF. V gene TRBV2 combines with J gene TRBJ2-1; D unresolved. The read halts 3 residues ahead of the CDR3 end, with the missing end drawn from the germline J gene. CDR1 and CDR2 (germline): SNHLY, FYNNEI. The CDR3 totals 13 residues. Between the trimmed V and J ends, which lost 2 bases and 4 bases, there was a span of 6 bases. The variable domain in full, with the rest retrieved from reference TRBV2 and TRBJ2-1, is EPEVTQTPSHQVTQMGQEVILRCVPISNHLYFYWYRQILGQKVEFLVSFYNNEISEKSEIFDDQFSVERPDGSNFTLKIRSTKLEDSAMYFCASSEFRYNEQFFGPGTRLTVL.

About this clone itself: The sequenced fragment ends 3 residues before the CDR3 boundary, so the rest is inferred from the germline J gene. The chain carries TRBV9 and TRBJ2-7, with 9 bases aligning to TRBD1. Germline assignment: CDR1 SGDLS and CDR2 YYNGEE. The junction had 14 bases not matched to a gene; V was cut back by 4 bases and J by 0 bases. CDR3 length: 18 residues. The CDR3 loop reads CASSIGTGSLTYSYEQYF. The CDR3 DNA, read in part, is TGTGCCAGCAGCATCGGGACAGGGAGCTTAACCTACTCCTACGAG.

About this clone: The DNA ends 3 residues before the CDR3 does, and the rest of the CDR3 is filled in from the germline J gene. The chain is built from TRBV12-3 or TRBV12-4 and TRBJ1-1; no clear D. The CDR3 extends over 14 amino acids. V lost 2 bases to trimming and J lost 1 base, with 8 bases between them. This CDR3 is CASSLPGRNTEAFF. CDR3 DNA, as far as it was read: TGTGCCAGCAGTTTACCGGGGAGGAACACTGAA.

On this clone: The read stops 3 residues short of the end of the CDR3; the missing end is completed from the germline J gene. The chain employs TRBV19 and TRBJ2-2; possible D gene TRBD2, 7 bases. The ends were cut back, 6 bases at V and 4 bases at J, with 18 bases in the middle. The germline gives CDR1 LNHDA, CDR2 SQIVND (reference sequence). The CDR3 spans 16 residues. The CDR3 loop reads CASSDSGGLSTGELFF. The part of the CDR3 DNA that was read is TGTGCCAGTAGCGATTCGGGGGGCCTCAGCACCGGGGAG.

Comment on this clone: The DNA ends 3 residues before the CDR3 does, and the rest of the CDR3 is filled in from the germline J gene. V usage is TRBV28 and J usage is TRBJ2-1, with 8 bases aligning to TRBD1. Germline V CDR1 and CDR2: MDHEN, SYDVKM. Unmatched junction bases numbered 6, after V lost 2 bases and J lost 6 bases. CDR3 length: 15 residues. The CDR3 loop reads CASSLQGQDFNEQFF. Partial CDR3 DNA: TGTGCCAGCAGTTTACAGGGACAGGACTTCAATGAG.

Concerning this clone itself: The read gets to within 3 residues of the CDR3 end, and the germline J gene fills in the rest. The chain combines TRBV2 with TRBJ2-3; a possible D gene is TRBD1 (5 bases). V gave up 8 bases and J gave up 6 bases, with 15 bases separating them. Germline V lookup: CDR1 SNHLY, CDR2 FYNNEI. There are 13 residues in the CDR3. CDR3 amino acids: CASDSVWTDTQYF. The part of the CDR3 DNA that was read is TGTGCCAGCGACAGCGTCTGGACGGATACG.

Worth noting for this clone: The sequence runs out 3 residues before the end of the CDR3; the remainder is reconstructed from the germline J gene. The chain employs TRBV19 and TRBJ2-2; 13 nucleotides align to TRBD2. Germline CDR1 reads LNHDA; CDR2 reads SQIVND (reference sequence). With V trimmed by 6 bases and J by 6 bases, 7 bases remained unmatched. The length of the CDR3 is 16 residues. CDR3 protein: CASSPLAGGPAGELFF. The CDR3 bases that were read are TGTGCCAGTAGCCCACTAGCGGGGGGGCCCGCCGGGGAG. The full variable domain, completed using reference TRBV19 and TRBJ2-2, is DGGITQSPKYLFRKEGQNVTLSCEQNLNHDAMYWYRQDPGQGLRLIYYSQIVNDFQKGDIAEGYSVSREKKESFPLTVTSAQKNPTAFYLCASSPLAGGPAGELFFGEGSRLTVL.

As regards this clone: Read coverage stops 3 residues before the CDR3 terminus; the germline J gene supplies the remainder. The rearrangement joins TRBV14 to TRBJ2-2, with D tentatively TRBD1 (6 bases). In germline, CDR1 is SGHDN, CDR2 FVKESK. The CDR3 runs 13 residues. The V end lost 8 bases, the J end lost 5 bases, and 12 bases lay between the germline ends. CDR3 DNA (partial): TGTGCCAGCGGATCTCAGGGGACCGGGGAG. As protein: CASGSQGTGE. The whole CDR3 sequence is CASGSQGTGELFF.

Comment on this clone: The read ends 3 residues before the CDR3 terminus; that terminus is restored from the germline J gene. The rearrangement links TRBV7-2 to TRBJ2-7; a weak D match, TRBD1 (7 bases). V was cut by 1 base and J by 6 bases, with 16 bases left in between. This CDR3 region has 15 residues. Per germline, CDR1 SGHTA and CDR2 FQGNSA. The DNA read from the CDR3 is TGTGCCAGCAGCTTAGTGGCTTGGCAGGGGGGCGAG. This sequence encodes CASSLVAWQGGE. The complete CDR3 sequence is CASSLVAWQGGEQYF.

Details on this clone: With the read ending 3 residues before the CDR3 end, the germline J gene is used to fill in that end. The chain recombines TRBV7-8 with TRBJ2-7, with TRBD1 as a possible D gene (6 bases). CDR1 and CDR2 (germline): SGHVS, FQNEAQ. Deletions cut 5 bases from V and 2 bases from J, with 10 bases between. This CDR3 region has 13 residues. CDR3 DNA, as far as it was read: TGTGCCAGCAGCCGACAGGTGACCTACGAG. Protein product: CASSRQVTYE. The complete CDR3 protein is CASSRQVTYEQYF.

Concerning this clone: The missing CDR3 end, 3 residues past where the read stops, is filled in from the germline J gene. The chain joins TRBV10-3 to TRBJ2-7; possible D gene TRBD1, 5 bases. Germline V gene lookup returns CDR1 ENHRY and CDR2 SYGVKD. The CDR3 extends over 13 amino acids. V lost 3 bases and J 5 bases, leaving 11 bases between the germline ends. The CDR3: CAISDTDSHEQYF. The part of the CDR3 DNA that was read is TGTGCCATCAGTGATACCGACAGCCACGAG.